This T cell receptor beta chain was retrieved from a study of T cell responses to AZD1222 COVID-19 vaccine. The CDR3 length is 13 residues. Trimming cost V 4 bases and J 11 bases, with 18 bases left between them. Germline CDR1 and CDR2: SGHRS and YFSETQ. The protocol was immunoSEQ multiplex PCR, while the TCRdb copy is restricted to in-frame clones and leaves out a portion. The sample records tens of thousands of clones, about nine tenths being singletons. This sample comprised peripheral blood, obtained on day 0 of AZD1222 vaccination. This chain links TRBV5-1 with TRBJ1-1, with D possibly being TRBD1 (6 bases). The TCR originated in an adult in good health. The CDR3: CASSTQTGLAAFF. CDR3 sequence (DNA): TGCGCCAGCAGCACACAAACAGGGTTGGCCGCTTTCTTT.